Listed here is a single T cell receptor beta chain. No antigen is known for it. The data were taken from a study of shared clonotypes between healthy human individuals. Study background: For every donor, three CD4 naive, three CD4 memory, two CD8 naive and one CD8 memory plates were used. Study results and limitations: A handful of donors shared about 4.5% of their naive CD4 clonotypes. Generation probability values for non-shared clonotypes were lower than those for clonotypes shared by all four donors.

The CDR3 spans 15 residues. Germline V CDR1 and CDR2: MNHEY, SVGAGI. Trimming left V 6 bases short and J 4 bases short, with 17 bases between. Authors' analysis steps: Junction-only immunoSEQ data arrived without quality scores, meaning filtering differed. Data came from immunoSEQ multiplex PCR; TCRdb stores just in-frame clones and leaves some out. D and trimming were read from the DNA, whereas the V and J calls and clone size are those reported in that table. This sample has roughly 2.2 million clones; more than 80% occur once, and the top ten carry about 0.41%. The J gene is TRBJ2-3, the V gene TRBV6-5, with D uncertain. The sequenced sample was naive CD4+ T cells from PBMCs. Indicated subset: CD45RA+ positively selected. This TCR derives from a man aged 18 to 30 in good health. Some clones in this sample may be carry-over from other donors' samples. CDR3 in DNA: TGTGCCAGCAGCAGGTCCAGCTCTCTCCCAGATACGCAGTATTTT. This translates into CASSRSSSLPDTQYF.